Below, 29 T cell receptor beta chains from the same sample are listed, as sequenced in a study of blood T cells in healthy people across ages. Alongside a J-beta primer mix, a sample-barcoded 5' primer served in a second PCR lasting about 7 to 11 cycles. TCRdb processed the 5' RACE reads anew with MiXCR; each CDR3 protein has one entry. The sample lists roughly 1,100,000 distinct CDR3 sequences, approximately 25% occurring once. The same specimen was also included in a second study, on T cells of mothers and their children.

Specimen: blood. These TCRs come from a girl aged 2-15 years in good health.

This clonotype was counted ten times or more. The V and J genes are TRBV28 and TRBJ2-7; 10 nucleotides match TRBD1. V lost 3 bases and J lost 4; bases outside the gene matches: 3. This CDR3 has 14 amino acids. The germline V gene encodes CDR1 MDHEN and CDR2 SYDVKM. The CDR3 nucleotides are TGTGCCAGCAGTTTTCCGGGACAGGGGTACGAGCAGTACTTC. Encoded protein: CASSFPGQGYEQYF.

The chain couples TRBV28 to TRBJ1-6; D possibly corresponds to TRBD1 (6 bases). From germline, CDR1 is MDHEN and CDR2 SYDVKM. CDR3 length: 18 amino acids. V was shortened by 2 bases and J by 1 base, with 15 bases between the two germline ends. As DNA, the CDR3 is TGTGCCAGCAGTTTAGGGACAACCGATGTTTCCTATAATTCACCCCTCCACTTT. The encoded protein is CASSLGTTDVSYNSPLHF.

V gene TRBV6-6 combines with J gene TRBJ1-5; 8 bases match TRBD1. V gave up 5 bases and J gave up 6 bases; unmatched junction bases: 9. The CDR3 covers 15 residues. Per the germline V gene, CDR1 is MNHNY and CDR2 is SVGAGI (reference sequence). The CDR3 loop reads CASSQTGEGAQPQHF. The CDR3 DNA reads as TGTGCCAGCAGTCAGACAGGGGAAGGTGCTCAGCCCCAGCATTTT.

The rearrangement links TRBV13 to TRBJ2-1; D might be TRBD1 or TRBD2, each matching 6 bases. Germline CDR1 and CDR2: PRHDT and FYEKMQ (reference sequence). The CDR3 loop spans 15 amino acids. Trimming left V 4 bases short and J 7 bases short, with 17 bases between. CDR3 in amino acids: CASSSEHLGGNEQFF. The CDR3 nucleotides are TGTGCCAGCAGCTCGGAACATTTAGGGGGGAATGAGCAGTTCTTC.

The chain has TRBV29-1 and TRBJ1-2; 10 bases fit TRBD1. Germline V lookup: CDR1 SQVTM, CDR2 ANQGSEA. The CDR3 sequence is 13 residues long. CDR3: CGGRLGQGDGYTF. Here the CDR3 DNA reads TGCGGCGGTCGATTAGGACAGGGGGATGGCTACACCTTC.

This clonotype has a handful of counts. The chain joins TRBV12-3 or TRBV12-4 to TRBJ2-1; D not certain. The CDR3 spans 13 residues. Trimming pared 11 bases from V and 0 bases from J, leaving 11 bases between. The CDR3 reads CAVGSSSYNEQFF. DNA for the CDR3: TGTGCCGTTGGCTCTAGCTCCTACAATGAGCAGTTCTTC.

Only a few counts were recorded for this clonotype. The rearrangement links TRBV29-1 to TRBJ2-3; D is perhaps TRBD2 (5 bases). Germline CDR1 SQVTM, CDR2 ANQGSEA. Trimming took 8 bases from V and 8 from J, leaving 23 bases between them. CDR3 length: 14 residues. The CDR3 here is CSYTGSVLVGTQYF. The CDR3 bases are TGCAGCTACACTGGTAGCGTGCTTGTAGGTACGCAGTATTTT.

The V gene is TRBV6-2 or TRBV6-3, the J gene TRBJ2-1, with D unresolved. CDR1 and CDR2 from the germline V gene are MNHEY and SVGEGT. The CDR3 contains 11 residues. Trimming pared 7 bases from V and 8 bases from J, leaving 9 bases between. The CDR3 region has the DNA TGTGCCAGCACCGACCGAGATGAGCAGTTCTTC. Translating it yields CASTDRDEQFF.

This chain links TRBV20-1 with TRBJ2-7; D perhaps matches TRBD2 (6 bases). Germline loops: CDR1 DFQATT, CDR2 SNEGSKA (reference sequence). The CDR3 has 12 amino acids. V was shortened by 6 bases and J by 3 bases, with 12 bases between the two germline ends. The chain's CDR3 is CSAGGENYEQYF. The DNA of the CDR3 is TGCAGTGCCGGGGGAGAAAACTACGAGCAGTACTTC.

The chain links TRBV6-2 or TRBV6-3 to TRBJ2-3; perhaps TRBD2 as D (6 bases). Germline V CDR1 and CDR2: MNHEY, SVGEGT. The CDR3 is made up of 14 amino acids. Trimming shortened V by 10 bases and J by 0 bases, and 14 bases separated the two germline ends. The CDR3 is CANSGVISTDTQYF. The CDR3 DNA follows: TGTGCCAACTCGGGGGTCATCAGCACAGATACGCAGTATTTT.

This clonotype was seen a handful of times. CDR3 nucleotide sequence: TGTGCCACCCTAGGGAGGTCTCAAGAGACCCAGTACTTC. Translated, it gives CATLGRSQETQYF. The chain employs TRBV28 and TRBJ2-5; TRBD2 is a possible D gene (6 bases). The V gene lost 10 bases and the J gene lost 2 bases, with 14 bases spanning the gap. Per the germline V gene, CDR1 is MDHEN and CDR2 is SYDVKM. The CDR3 is 13 residues long. The variable domain in full, completed from reference TRBV28 and TRBJ2-5, reads DVKVTQSSRYLVKRTGEKVFLECVQDMDHENMFWYRQDPGLGLRLIYFSYDVKMKEKGDIPEGYSVSREKKERFSLILESASTNQTSMYLCATLGRSQETQYFGPGTRLLVL.

This sequence joins TRBV29-1 and TRBJ2-5, with TRBD2 as a possible D gene (6 bases). V was shortened by 3 bases and J by 3 bases, with 17 bases between the two germline ends. Germline lookup yields CDR1 SQVTM and CDR2 ANQGSEA. This CDR3 has 15 residues. CDR3 sequence (DNA): TGCAGCGTTGATCGCCTAGCGCAGGACGAAGAGACCCAGTACTTC. Protein: CSVDRLAQDEETQYF.

The chain recombines TRBV28 with TRBJ2-5; 7 nucleotides align to TRBD1. With V trimmed by 4 bases and J by 3 bases, 5 bases remained unmatched. The CDR3 loop spans 14 amino acids. Looked up from germline, CDR1 is MDHEN and CDR2 is SYDVKM. The CDR3 spells CASSWDSKKETQYF. CDR3 sequence (DNA): TGTGCCAGCAGTTGGGACAGCAAAAAAGAGACCCAGTACTTC.

In this sample, this clonotype turned up a few times. This likely comes from a read error, as the CDR3 has no conserved phenylalanine or tryptophan at its end. The rearrangement uses TRBV7-2 and TRBJ2-1; a weak D match, TRBD2 (5 bases). CDR1 and CDR2 from the germline V gene are SGHTA and FQGNSA. V shed 2 bases and J shed 6 bases, with 11 bases lying between them. The CDR3 has 14 amino acids. CDR3 loop: CASSLLAGINEQFL. In DNA form, the CDR3 reads TGTGCCAGCAGCTTATTGGCGGGCATCAATGAGCAGTTCCTC.

The chain links TRBV5-1 to TRBJ2-5, with TRBD1 matching over 8 bases. Germline CDR1 reads SGHRS; CDR2 reads YFSETQ. There are 15 residues in the CDR3. V trimming: 4 bases; J trimming: 1 base; junction bases outside the gene matches: 6. The CDR3 nucleotides read TGCGCCAGCAGCCCCGGACAGGGCCTCCAAGAGACCCAGTACTTC. Translating it yields CASSPGQGLQETQYF. The full variable domain, in which reference TRBV5-1 and TRBJ2-5 provide the parts outside the CDR3, is KAGVTQTPRYLIKTRGQQVTLSCSPISGHRSVSWYQQTPGQGLQFLFEYFSETQRNKGNFPGRFSGRQFSNSRSEMNVSTLELGDSALYLCASSPGQGLQETQYFGPGTRLLVL.

This clonotype was found many times. V usage is TRBV19 and J usage is TRBJ2-2, with unresolved D. There are 18 residues in the CDR3. V lost 1 base, J lost 0 bases, and 15 bases lay in between. Germline loops: CDR1 LNHDA, CDR2 SQIVND (reference sequence). CDR3 DNA: TGTGCCAGTAGTATAGTATCCCGGGCAACATCGAACACCGGGGAGCTGTTTTTT. It is translated as CASSIVSRATSNTGELFF.

Only a few counts were recorded for this clonotype. DNA for the CDR3: TGTGCCAGCAGTTTTATCCGGAGGTCCTACGAGCAGTACTTC. It translates to CASSFIRRSYEQYF. The chain is built from TRBV28 and TRBJ2-7; tentatively, D is TRBD2 (5 bases). Between the trimmed V and J ends, which lost 3 bases and 1 base, there was a span of 10 bases. Germline V lookup: CDR1 MDHEN, CDR2 SYDVKM. The CDR3 has 14 amino acids.

The gene calls are TRBV20-1 and TRBJ1-6; maybe TRBD1 (6 bases). Germline assignment: CDR1 DFQATT and CDR2 SNEGSKA (reference sequence). This CDR3 is 13 amino acids long. CDR3 sequence reads: CSVTQGANSPLHF. The DNA for the CDR3 is TGCAGCGTGACACAGGGAGCTAATTCACCCCTCCACTTT.

This clonotype was counted only a few times. J is TRBJ2-5 and V is TRBV29-1; 9 bases map to TRBD2. V lost 2 bases to trimming and J lost 4 bases; unmatched junction nucleotides: 5. CDR3 length: 14 residues. Germline values: CDR1 SQVTM, CDR2 ANQGSEA. The CDR3 DNA reads TGCAGCGTTGAAATAGCGGGAGAGGGAGAGACCCAGTACTTC. Translation gives CSVEIAGEGETQYF.

This clonotype was seen more than once but under ten times. The gene calls are TRBV6-2 or TRBV6-3 and TRBJ2-1, with D hard to call. The J call is doubtful: the DNA matches TRBJ2-5 better. Germline V CDR1 and CDR2: MNHEY, SVGEGT. This CDR3 contains 15 residues. The CDR3 DNA reads TGTGCCAGCAGTTACTCGCAGCTATACCAAGAGACCCAGTACTTC. As protein: CASSYSQLYQETQYF.

This clonotype was counted between two and nine times. V and J are TRBV9 and TRBJ2-5, with D possibly TRBD2 on 6 matching bases. V lost 7 bases and J 2 bases, leaving 18 bases between the germline ends. CDR3 length: 15 amino acids. Per the germline V gene, CDR1 is SGDLS and CDR2 is YYNGEE. CDR3: CASSAGLPRQETQYF. The CDR3 DNA follows: TGTGCCAGCTCAGCGGGTCTGCCGAGACAAGAGACCCAGTACTTC.

There are many counts of this clonotype. V and J are TRBV14 and TRBJ2-5; 8 positions match TRBD1. The DNA end is a closer match to TRBJ2-1, so the J assignment may be wrong. Germline CDR1 reads SGHDN; CDR2 reads FVKESK. The CDR3 is made up of 14 amino acids. In DNA form, the CDR3 reads TGTGCCAGCGGACAGGGTCTAGCGACCAATGAGCAGTTCTTC. This codes for CASGQGLATNEQFF.

This clonotype was observed a handful of times. The chain carries TRBV7-3 and TRBJ2-3; no firm D call. The V and J ends lost 5 bases and 2 bases respectively, with 11 bases between them. Germline V CDR1 and CDR2: SGHTA, FQGTGA. This CDR3 has 14 residues. The CDR3 loop reads CASSPGPYTDTQYF. The CDR3 nucleotides are TGTGCCAGCAGCCCCGGGCCCTACACAGATACGCAGTATTTT.

This clonotype was detected only a few times. The J gene is TRBJ2-7, the V gene TRBV24-1; D unclear. Per germline, CDR1 KGHDR and CDR2 SFDVKD. CDR3 size: 12 residues. Trimming removed 0 bases at V and 6 bases at J, with 5 bases between. CDR3 residues: CATSDLTGEQYF. DNA of the CDR3: TGTGCCACCAGTGATTTGACCGGCGAGCAGTACTTC.

J is TRBJ1-4 and V is TRBV28, with 8 nucleotides matching TRBD1. This CDR3 comprises 16 residues. Germline trimming cut 3 bases from V and 8 bases from J; bases unmatched to any gene: 11. The germline CDR1 and CDR2 sequences are MDHEN and SYDVKM. The CDR3 DNA is TGTGCCAGCAGTTTCCACGCAGGACAGGGAGAGGAAAAACTGTTTTTT. This codes for CASSFHAGQGEEKLFF.

The genes are TRBV3-1 and TRBJ2-1; TRBD2 matches 12 bases. V was clipped by 1 base and J by 10 bases; unmatched bases: 8. From germline, CDR1 is LGHDT and CDR2 YNNKEL (reference sequence). The CDR3 sequence is 16 residues long. CDR3 region: CASSQGGLAGTREQFF. CDR3 sequence (DNA): TGTGCCAGCAGCCAAGGTGGACTAGCGGGAACTAGGGAGCAGTTCTTC.

This chain uses TRBV29-1 with TRBJ2-5; TRBD2 matches 11 bases. Germline CDR1 and CDR2: SQVTM and ANQGSEA. The junction had 6 bases not matched to a gene; V was cut back by 5 bases and J by 4 bases. This CDR3 has 14 residues. CDR3 sequence reads: CSVIIAGGGETQYF. In DNA form, the CDR3 reads TGCAGCGTTATAATAGCGGGAGGGGGAGAGACCCAGTACTTC.

This chain connects TRBV27 to TRBJ1-1; TRBD1 agrees at 7 bases. CDR3 size: 14 residues. Germline V lookup: CDR1 MNHEY, CDR2 SMNVEV (reference sequence). Trimming at V came to 5 bases and at J to 5 bases, leaving 8 bases not matched to a gene. CDR3 bases: TGTGCCAGCAGTCCGAGGCAGGGGGTGACTGAAGCTTTCTTT. It codes for CASSPRQGVTEAFF.

This chain joins TRBV12-3 or TRBV12-4 and TRBJ1-4, with 7 bases lining up with TRBD1. The V segment lost 4 bases and the J segment 0 bases; nucleotides outside the gene matches: 14. The CDR3 is 19 residues long. CDR3 sequence reads: CASSSYDREGPATNEKLFF. CDR3 nucleotides: TGTGCCAGCAGTTCTTATGACAGGGAGGGACCTGCAACTAATGAAAAACTGTTTTTT.